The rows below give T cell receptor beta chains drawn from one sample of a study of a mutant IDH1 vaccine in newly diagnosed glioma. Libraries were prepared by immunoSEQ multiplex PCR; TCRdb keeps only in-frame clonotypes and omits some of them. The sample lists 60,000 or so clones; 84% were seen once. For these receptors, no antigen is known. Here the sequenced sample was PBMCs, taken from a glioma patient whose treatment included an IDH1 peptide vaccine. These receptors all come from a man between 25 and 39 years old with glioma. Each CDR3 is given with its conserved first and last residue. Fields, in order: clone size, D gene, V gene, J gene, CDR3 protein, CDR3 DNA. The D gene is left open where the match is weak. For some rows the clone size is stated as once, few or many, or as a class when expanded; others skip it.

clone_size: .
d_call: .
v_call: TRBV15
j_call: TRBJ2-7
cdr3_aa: CATSRQKSSYEQYF
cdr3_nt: TGTGCCACCAGCAGGCAAAAGAGCTCCTACGAGCAGTACTTC

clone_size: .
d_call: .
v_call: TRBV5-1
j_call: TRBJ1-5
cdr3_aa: CASSLDPGGNQPQHF
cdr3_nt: TGCGCCAGCAGCTTGGATCCTGGGGGCAATCAGCCCCAGCATTTT

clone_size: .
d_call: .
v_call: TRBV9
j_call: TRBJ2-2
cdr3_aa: CASSVATGRGELFF
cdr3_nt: TGTGCCAGCAGCGTAGCCACAGGTCGCGGGGAGCTGTTTTTT

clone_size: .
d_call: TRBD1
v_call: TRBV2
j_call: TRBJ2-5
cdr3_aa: CASSPGTVKGQTQYF
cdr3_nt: TGTGCCAGCAGCCCTGGGACAGTCAAAGGTCAGACCCAGTACTTC

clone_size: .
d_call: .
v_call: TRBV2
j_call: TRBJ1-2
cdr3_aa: CASSKSGGNYGYTF
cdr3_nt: TGTGCCAGCAGTAAGTCCGGAGGGAACTATGGCTACACCTTC

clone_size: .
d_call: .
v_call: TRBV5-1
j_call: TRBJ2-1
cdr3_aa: CASSLAGSSYNEQFF
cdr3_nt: TGCGCCAGCAGCTTGGCGGGATCTTCCTACAATGAGCAGTTCTTC

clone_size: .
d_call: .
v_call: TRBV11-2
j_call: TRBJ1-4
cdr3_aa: CASSLKSSANEKLFF
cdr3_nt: TGTGCCAGCAGCTTAAAGAGTAGCGCTAATGAAAAACTGTTTTTT

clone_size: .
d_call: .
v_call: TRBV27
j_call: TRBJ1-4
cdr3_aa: CASRYTGVNEKLFF
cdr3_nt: TGTGCCAGCAGGTATACAGGAGTCAATGAAAAACTGTTTTTT

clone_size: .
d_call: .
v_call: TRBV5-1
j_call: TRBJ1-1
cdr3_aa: CASSLEGHQGTEAFF
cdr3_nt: TGCGCCAGCAGCTTGGAGGGACACCAGGGCACTGAAGCTTTCTTT

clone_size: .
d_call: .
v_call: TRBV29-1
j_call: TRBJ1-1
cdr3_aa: CSVARDTRFQGGNTEAFF
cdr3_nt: TGCAGCGTTGCTAGGGACACAAGGTTCCAAGGCGGGAACACTGAAGCTTTCTTT

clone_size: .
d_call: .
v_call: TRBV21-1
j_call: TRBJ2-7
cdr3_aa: CASSKDISYEQYF
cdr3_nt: TGTGCCAGCAGCAAGGACATTTCCTACGAGCAGTACTTC

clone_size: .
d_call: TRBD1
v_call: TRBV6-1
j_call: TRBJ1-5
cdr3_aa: CASSGTGGARSNQPQHF
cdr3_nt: TGTGCCAGCAGTGGGACAGGGGGCGCCCGTAGCAATCAGCCCCAGCATTTT

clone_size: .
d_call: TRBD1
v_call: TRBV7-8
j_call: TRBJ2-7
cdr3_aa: CASSSGQLVYEQYF
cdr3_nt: TGTGCCAGCAGCTCGGGACAGTTGGTCTACGAGCAGTACTTC

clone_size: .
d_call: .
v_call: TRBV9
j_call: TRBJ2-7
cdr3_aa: CASSVASGGYEQYF
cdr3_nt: TGTGCCAGCAGCGTAGCATCAGGCGGATACGAGCAGTACTTC

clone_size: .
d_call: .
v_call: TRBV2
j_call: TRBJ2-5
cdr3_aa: CASSGTRGAIGETQYF
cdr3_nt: TGTGCCAGCAGTGGGACGAGGGGCGCCATAGGGGAGACCCAGTACTTC

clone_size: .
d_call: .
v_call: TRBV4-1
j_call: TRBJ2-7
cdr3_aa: CASSQDSQGGSYEQYF
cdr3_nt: TGCGCCAGCAGCCAAGACTCCCAGGGGGGGTCCTACGAGCAGTACTTC

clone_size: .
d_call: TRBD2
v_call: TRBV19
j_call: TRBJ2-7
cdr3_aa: CASSSLAGGNYEQYF
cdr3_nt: TGTGCCAGTAGCTCTCTTGCGGGGGGGAACTACGAGCAGTACTTC

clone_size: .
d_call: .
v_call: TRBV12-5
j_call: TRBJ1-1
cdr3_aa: CASGAEGPAAFF
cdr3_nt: TGTGCTAGTGGTGCGGAGGGGCCCGCGGCTTTCTTT

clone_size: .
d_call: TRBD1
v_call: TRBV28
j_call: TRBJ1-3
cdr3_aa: CASSWFRGRGNTIYF
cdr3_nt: TGTGCCAGCAGTTGGTTTAGGGGGCGGGGAAACACCATATATTTT

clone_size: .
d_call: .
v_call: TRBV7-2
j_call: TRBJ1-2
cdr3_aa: CASSPRTNYGYTF
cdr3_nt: TGTGCCAGCAGCCCCCGGACTAACTATGGCTACACCTTC

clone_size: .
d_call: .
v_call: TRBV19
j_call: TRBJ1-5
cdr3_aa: CASLGDFRGQPQHF
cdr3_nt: TGTGCCAGCCTGGGGGACTTTCGTGGCCAGCCCCAGCATTTT

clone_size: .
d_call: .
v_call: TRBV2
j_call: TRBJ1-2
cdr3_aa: CASSESLILSYTF
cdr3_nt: TGTGCCAGCAGTGAAAGCCTTATACTTAGTTACACCTTC

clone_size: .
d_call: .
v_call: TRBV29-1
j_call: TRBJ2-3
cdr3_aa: CSVDRGVSTDTQYF
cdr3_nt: TGCAGCGTTGATAGGGGGGTGAGCACAGATACGCAGTATTTT

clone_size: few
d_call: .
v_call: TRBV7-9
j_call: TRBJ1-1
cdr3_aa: CASSLVSSGLEAFF
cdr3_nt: TGTGCCAGCAGCTTAGTTAGCTCGGGACTGGAAGCTTTCTTT

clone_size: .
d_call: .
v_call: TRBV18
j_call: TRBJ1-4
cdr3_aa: CASSLAGAGSEKLFF
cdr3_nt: TGTGCCAGCTCACTTGCAGGGGCCGGATCTGAAAAACTGTTTTTT

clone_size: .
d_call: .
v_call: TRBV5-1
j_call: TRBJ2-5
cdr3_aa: CASSPTRETQYF
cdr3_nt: TGCGCCAGCAGCCCCACAAGAGAGACCCAGTACTTC

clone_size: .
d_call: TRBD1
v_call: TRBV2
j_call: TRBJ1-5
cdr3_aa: CASSESQGAVQPQHF
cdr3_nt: TGTGCCAGCAGTGAAAGTCAGGGGGCGGTTCAGCCCCAGCATTTT

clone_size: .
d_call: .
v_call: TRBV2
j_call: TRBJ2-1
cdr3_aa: CASSDPGSSYNEQFF
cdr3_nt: TGTGCCAGCAGTGACCCGGGTAGCTCCTACAATGAGCAGTTCTTC

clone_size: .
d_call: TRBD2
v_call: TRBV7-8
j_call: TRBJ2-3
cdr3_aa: CASRLSGRGGRTDTQYF
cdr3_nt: TGTGCCAGCAGGTTGAGTGGGCGGGGGGGCCGAACAGATACGCAGTATTTT

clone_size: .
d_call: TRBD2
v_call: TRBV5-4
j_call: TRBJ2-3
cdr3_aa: CASSLIQAGGTDTQYF
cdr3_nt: TGTGCCAGCAGCTTGATTCAAGCGGGGGGTACAGATACGCAGTATTTT

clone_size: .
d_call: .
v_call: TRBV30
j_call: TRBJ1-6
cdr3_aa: CASPGPKRDSPLHF
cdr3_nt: TGTGCCTCCCCTGGTCCGAAAAGGGATTCACCCCTCCACTTT

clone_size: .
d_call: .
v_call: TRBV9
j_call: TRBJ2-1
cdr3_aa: CASSVVLGIYNEQFF
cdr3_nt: TGTGCCAGCAGCGTAGTTTTAGGGATCTACAATGAGCAGTTCTTC

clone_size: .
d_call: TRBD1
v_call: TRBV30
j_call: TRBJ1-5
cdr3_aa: CAWSADRGNSNQPQHF
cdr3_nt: TGTGCCTGGAGTGCCGACAGGGGTAATAGCAATCAGCCCCAGCATTTT

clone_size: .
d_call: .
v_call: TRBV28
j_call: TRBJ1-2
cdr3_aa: CASSPPQRDGYTF
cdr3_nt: TGTGCCAGCAGCCCCCCCCAACGGGATGGCTACACCTTC

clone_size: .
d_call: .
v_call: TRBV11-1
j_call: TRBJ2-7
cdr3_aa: CASSRNGVRYEQYF
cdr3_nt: TGTGCCAGCAGCCGAAATGGGGTTAGGTACGAGCAGTACTTC

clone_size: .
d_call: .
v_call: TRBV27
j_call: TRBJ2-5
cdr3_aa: CASRALVEETQYF
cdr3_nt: TGTGCCAGCAGAGCCTTAGTAGAAGAGACCCAGTACTTC

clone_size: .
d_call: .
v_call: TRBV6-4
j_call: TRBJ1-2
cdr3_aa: CASRAQADNNYGYTF
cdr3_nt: TGTGCCAGCAGGGCACAGGCCGACAACAACTATGGCTACACCTTC

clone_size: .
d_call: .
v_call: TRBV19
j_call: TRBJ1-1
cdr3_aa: CASRYPGREAFF
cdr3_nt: TGTGCCAGTAGATACCCTGGGCGTGAAGCTTTCTTT

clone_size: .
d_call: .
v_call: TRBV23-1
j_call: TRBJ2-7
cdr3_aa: CASSQGPSYEQYF
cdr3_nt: TGCGCCAGCAGTCAGGGGCCATCCTACGAGCAGTACTTC

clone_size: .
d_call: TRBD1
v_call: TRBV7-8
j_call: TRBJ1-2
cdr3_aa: CASSLVGQRYINYGYTF
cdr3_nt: TGTGCCAGCAGCTTGGTGGGACAGCGCTATATAAACTATGGCTACACCTTC

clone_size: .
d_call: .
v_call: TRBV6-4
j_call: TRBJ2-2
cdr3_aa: CASSSGGVNTGELFF
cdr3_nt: TGTGCCAGCAGTTCCGGCGGGGTGAACACCGGGGAGCTGTTTTTT

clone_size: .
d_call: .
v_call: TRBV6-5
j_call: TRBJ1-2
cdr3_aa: CASSGDSIRGYTF
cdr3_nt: TGTGCCAGCAGTGGAGACTCTATCAGGGGCTACACCTTC

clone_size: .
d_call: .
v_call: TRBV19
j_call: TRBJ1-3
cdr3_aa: CASSIDLREPSSGNTIYF
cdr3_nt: TGTGCCAGTAGTATAGATCTTCGGGAACCAAGCTCTGGAAACACCATATATTTT

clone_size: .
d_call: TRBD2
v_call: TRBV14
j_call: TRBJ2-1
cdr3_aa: CASSQDRLAGEQFF
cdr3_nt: TGTGCCAGCAGCCAAGATCGACTAGCGGGGGAGCAGTTCTTC

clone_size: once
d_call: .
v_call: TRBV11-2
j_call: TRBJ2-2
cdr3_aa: CASSLGGGRPLDTGELFF
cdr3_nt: TGTGCCAGCAGCCTAGGAGGGGGCAGACCCTTGGACACCGGGGAGCTGTTTTTT

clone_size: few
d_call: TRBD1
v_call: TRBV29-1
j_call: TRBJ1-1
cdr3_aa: CSVRDRGPEAFF
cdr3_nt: TGCAGCGTTCGCGACAGGGGTCCCGAAGCTTTCTTT

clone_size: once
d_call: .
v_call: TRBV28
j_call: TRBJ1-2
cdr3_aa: CASSLLGSNYGYTF
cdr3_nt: TGTGCCAGCAGTTTATTAGGATCTAACTATGGCTACACCTTC

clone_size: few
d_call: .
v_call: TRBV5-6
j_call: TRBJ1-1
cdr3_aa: CASSLPVSYTEAFF
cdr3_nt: TGTGCCAGCAGCTTACCTGTCAGCTACACTGAAGCTTTCTTT

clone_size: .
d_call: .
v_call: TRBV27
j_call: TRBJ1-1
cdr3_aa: CASSKQVANTEAFF
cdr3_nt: TGTGCCAGCAGTAAACAGGTCGCGAACACTGAAGCTTTCTTT

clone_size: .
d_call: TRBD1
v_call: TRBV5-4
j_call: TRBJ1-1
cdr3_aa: CASSPRRQGGGTEAFF
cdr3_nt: TGTGCCAGCAGCCCCCGGCGACAGGGGGGGGGCACTGAAGCTTTCTTT

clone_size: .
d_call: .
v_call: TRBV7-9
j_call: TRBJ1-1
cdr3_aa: CASTVQLGALTEAFF
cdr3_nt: TGTGCCAGCACAGTACAGTTGGGCGCTCTCACTGAGGCTTTCTTT